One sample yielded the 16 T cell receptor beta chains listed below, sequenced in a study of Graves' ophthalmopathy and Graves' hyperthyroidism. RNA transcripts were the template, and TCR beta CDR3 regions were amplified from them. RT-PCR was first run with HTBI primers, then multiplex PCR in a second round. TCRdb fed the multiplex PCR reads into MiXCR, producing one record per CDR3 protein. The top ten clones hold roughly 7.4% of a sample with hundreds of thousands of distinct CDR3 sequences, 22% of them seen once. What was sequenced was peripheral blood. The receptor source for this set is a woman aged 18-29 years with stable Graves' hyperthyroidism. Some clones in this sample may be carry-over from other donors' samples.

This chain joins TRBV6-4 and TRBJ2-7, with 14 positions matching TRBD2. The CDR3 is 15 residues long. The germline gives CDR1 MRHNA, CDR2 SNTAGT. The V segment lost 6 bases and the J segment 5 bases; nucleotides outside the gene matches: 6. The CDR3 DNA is TGTGCCAGCAGGACAGGACTAGCGGGAGGCCACGAGCAGTACTTC. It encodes CASRTGLAGGHEQYF.

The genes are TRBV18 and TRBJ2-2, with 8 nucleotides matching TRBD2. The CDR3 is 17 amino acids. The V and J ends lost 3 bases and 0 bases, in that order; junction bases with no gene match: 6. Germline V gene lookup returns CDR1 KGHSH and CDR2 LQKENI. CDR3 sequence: CASSPLLAEANTGELFF. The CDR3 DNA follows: TGTGCCAGCTCACCCTTACTAGCGGAGGCGAACACCGGGGAGCTGTTTTTT.

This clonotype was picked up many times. This CDR3 reads CASTRTARAYTF. CDR3 bases: TGTGCCAGCACTCGTACCGCGCGGGCCTACACCTTC. The chain is built from TRBV28 and TRBJ1-2, with unresolved D. The CDR3 totals 12 residues. The V end lost 7 bases, the J end lost 10 bases, and 16 bases lay between the germline ends. Germline V CDR1 and CDR2: MDHEN, SYDVKM.

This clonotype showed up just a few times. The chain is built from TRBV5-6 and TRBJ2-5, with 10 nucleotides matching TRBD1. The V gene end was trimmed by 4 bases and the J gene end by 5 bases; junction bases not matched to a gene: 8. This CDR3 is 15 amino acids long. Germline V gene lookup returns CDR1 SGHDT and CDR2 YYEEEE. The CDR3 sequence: CASSAATGGAETQYF. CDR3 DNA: TGTGCCAGCAGCGCGGCGACAGGGGGCGCGGAGACCCAGTACTTC.

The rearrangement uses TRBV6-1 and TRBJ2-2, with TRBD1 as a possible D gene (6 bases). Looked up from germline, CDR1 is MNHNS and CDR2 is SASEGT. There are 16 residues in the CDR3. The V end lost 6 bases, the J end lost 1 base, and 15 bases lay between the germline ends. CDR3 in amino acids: CASRVPQQGNTGELFF. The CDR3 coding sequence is TGTGCCAGCAGAGTTCCTCAACAGGGGAACACCGGGGAGCTGTTTTTT.

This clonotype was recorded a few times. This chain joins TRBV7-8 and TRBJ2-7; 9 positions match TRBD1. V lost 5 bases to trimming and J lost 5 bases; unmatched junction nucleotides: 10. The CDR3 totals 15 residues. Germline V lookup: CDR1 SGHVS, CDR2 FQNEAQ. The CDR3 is CASSGAWDRVDEQYF. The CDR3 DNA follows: TGTGCCAGCAGCGGAGCTTGGGACAGGGTGGACGAGCAGTACTTC.

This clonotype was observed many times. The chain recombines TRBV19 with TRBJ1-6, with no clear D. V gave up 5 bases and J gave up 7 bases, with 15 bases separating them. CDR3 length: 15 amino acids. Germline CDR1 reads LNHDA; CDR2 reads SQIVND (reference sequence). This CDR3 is CASSSRAHVNSPLHF. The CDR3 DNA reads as TGTGCCAGTAGTTCCCGGGCCCACGTAAATTCACCCCTCCACTTT.

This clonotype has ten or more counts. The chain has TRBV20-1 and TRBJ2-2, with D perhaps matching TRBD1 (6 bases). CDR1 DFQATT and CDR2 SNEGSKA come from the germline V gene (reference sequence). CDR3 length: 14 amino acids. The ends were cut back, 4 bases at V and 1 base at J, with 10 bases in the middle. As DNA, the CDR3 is TGCAGTGCTATTATAGGGGGGAACACCGGGGAGCTGTTTTTT. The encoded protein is CSAIIGGNTGELFF.

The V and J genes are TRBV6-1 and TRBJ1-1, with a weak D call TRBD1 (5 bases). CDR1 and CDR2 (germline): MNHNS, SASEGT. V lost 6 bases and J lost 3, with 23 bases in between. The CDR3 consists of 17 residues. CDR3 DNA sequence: TGTGCCAGCAGCCCCCTCCGGGGCAGCCGGAGGGACACTGAAGCTTTCTTT. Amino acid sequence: CASSPLRGSRRDTEAFF.

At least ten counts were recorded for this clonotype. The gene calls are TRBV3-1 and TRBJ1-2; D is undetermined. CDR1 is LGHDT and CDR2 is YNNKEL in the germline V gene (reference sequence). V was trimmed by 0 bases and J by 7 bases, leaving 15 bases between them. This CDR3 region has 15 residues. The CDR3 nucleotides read TGTGCCAGCAGCCAAGATCATCCGGCCAGGAGTGGCTACACCTTC. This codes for CASSQDHPARSGYTF.

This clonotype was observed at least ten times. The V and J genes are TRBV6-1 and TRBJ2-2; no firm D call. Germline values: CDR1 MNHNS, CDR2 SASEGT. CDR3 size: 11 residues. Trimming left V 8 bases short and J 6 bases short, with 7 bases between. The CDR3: CASLGAGELFF. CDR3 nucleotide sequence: TGTGCCAGCCTCGGAGCCGGGGAGCTGTTTTTT.

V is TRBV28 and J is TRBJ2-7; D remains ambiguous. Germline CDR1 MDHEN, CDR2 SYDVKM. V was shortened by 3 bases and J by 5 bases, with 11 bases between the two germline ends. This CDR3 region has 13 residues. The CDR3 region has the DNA TGTGCCAGCAGTTTGCTAGAATCGGACGAGCAGTACTTC. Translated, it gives CASSLLESDEQYF. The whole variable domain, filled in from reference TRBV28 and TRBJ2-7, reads DVKVTQSSRYLVKRTGEKVFLECVQDMDHENMFWYRQDPGLGLRLIYFSYDVKMKEKGDIPEGYSVSREKKERFSLILESASTNQTSMYLCASSLLESDEQYFGPGTRLTVT.

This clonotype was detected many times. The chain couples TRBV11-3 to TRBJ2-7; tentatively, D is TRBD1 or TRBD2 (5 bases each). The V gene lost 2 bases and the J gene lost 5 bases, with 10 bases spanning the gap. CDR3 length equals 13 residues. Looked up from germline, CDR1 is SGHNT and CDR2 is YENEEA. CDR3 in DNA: TGTGCCAGCAGCTTACAAAGGGACCACGAGCAGTACTTC. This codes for CASSLQRDHEQYF.

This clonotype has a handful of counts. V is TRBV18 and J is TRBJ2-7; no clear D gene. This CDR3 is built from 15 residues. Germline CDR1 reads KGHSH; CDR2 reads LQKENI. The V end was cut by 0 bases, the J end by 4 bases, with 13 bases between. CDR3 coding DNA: TGTGCCAGCTCACCACCATGGACCCTATCTTACGAGCAGTACTTC. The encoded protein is CASSPPWTLSYEQYF.

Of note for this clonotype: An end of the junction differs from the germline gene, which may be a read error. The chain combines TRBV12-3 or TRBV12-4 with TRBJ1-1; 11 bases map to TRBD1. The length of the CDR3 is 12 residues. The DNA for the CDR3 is TGTGCCAGCAGTAGGGACAGGGGGGAGCTATGCTTT. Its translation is CASSRDRGELCF.

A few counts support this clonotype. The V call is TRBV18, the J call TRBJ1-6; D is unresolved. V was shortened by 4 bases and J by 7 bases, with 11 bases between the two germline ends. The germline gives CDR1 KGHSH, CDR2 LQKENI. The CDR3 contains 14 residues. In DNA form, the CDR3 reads TGTGCCAGCTCACTTGTGGAGAAGAATTCACCCCTCCACTTT. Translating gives CASSLVEKNSPLHF.